Each of the 21 T cell receptor beta chains below was sequenced from the same sample in a study of blood T cells in healthy people across ages. Using a J-beta primer mix together with a sample-barcoded 5' primer, a second PCR was run for about 6 to 12 cycles. TCRdb redid the calling of the 5' RACE reads with MiXCR, one entry per CDR3 protein. The table records over 1,300,000 distinct CDR3 sequences, approximately 63% of them present only once. The sample taken for sequencing was blood. These receptors all come from a man aged 18 to 30 in good health.

This clonotype was observed a few times. The CDR3 DNA reads TGTGCCACGTCCCTGGGGACAGACACCGGGGAGCTGTTTTTT. This translates into CATSLGTDTGELFF. The V call is TRBV10-3, the J call TRBJ2-2, with 7 bases identical to TRBD1. Germline V gene lookup returns CDR1 ENHRY and CDR2 SYGVKD. Trimming cost V 10 bases and J 3 bases; bases outside gene matches: 8. The CDR3 consists of 14 residues.

The rearrangement uses TRBV4-2 and TRBJ2-2, with 8 positions matching TRBD2. With 8 bases clipped from V and 3 bases from J, the junction kept 8 bases outside the gene matches. CDR3 length: 15 residues. Germline lookup yields CDR1 LGHNA and CDR2 YNFKEQ. In DNA form, the CDR3 reads TGTGCCAGCTCCCAGCGGGAGTGGGACACCGGGGAGCTGTTTTTT. Protein sequence: CASSQREWDTGELFF.

In its sample, this clonotype was seen a few times. The chain carries TRBV5-1 and TRBJ2-1, with TRBD2 identical over 7 bases. V shed 3 bases, J shed 0 bases, and the junction held 15 bases outside the gene matches. The CDR3 contains 19 residues. CDR1 SGHRS and CDR2 YFSETQ come from the germline V gene. The CDR3 reads CASSWGGAGFRNSYNEQFF. CDR3 in DNA: TGCGCCAGCAGCTGGGGAGGGGCGGGATTCAGAAACTCCTACAATGAGCAGTTCTTC.

The chain combines TRBV6-1 with TRBJ2-2, with D possibly matching TRBD1 (6 bases). V was shortened by 10 bases and J by 4 bases, with 22 bases between the two germline ends. CDR3 length equals 16 residues. Germline CDR1 MNHNS, CDR2 SASEGT. CDR3 sequence reads: CAIPQVGAGVTGELFF. In nucleotides, the CDR3 is TGTGCCATTCCTCAGGTGGGAGCAGGGGTCACCGGGGAGCTGTTTTTT.

The chain uses TRBV7-9 and TRBJ2-5; no reliable D call. The CDR3 runs to 15 residues. The V end lost 5 bases, the J end lost 2 bases, and 15 bases lay between the germline ends. Per the germline V gene, CDR1 is SEHNR and CDR2 is FQNEAQ (reference sequence). In DNA form, the CDR3 reads TGTGCCAGCAGCCCACCCACACTGGAGCAAGAGACCCAGTACTTC. It specifies CASSPPTLEQETQYF.

The chain employs TRBV5-1 and TRBJ1-1, with 7 bases fitting TRBD1. From germline, CDR1 is SGHRS and CDR2 YFSETQ. The CDR3 covers 15 residues. J was trimmed by 3 bases and V by 4 bases; bases with no gene match: 9. Here the CDR3 DNA reads TGCGCCAGCAGCGGAGGGGACAGTTTCTACACTGAAGCTTTCTTT. It yields the protein CASSGGDSFYTEAFF.

The J gene is TRBJ1-6, the V gene TRBV5-1; no clear D. CDR3 length equals 15 residues. Germline V gene lookup returns CDR1 SGHRS and CDR2 YFSETQ. V was cut by 3 bases and J by 7 bases, with 14 bases left in between. The CDR3 nucleotides are TGCGCCAGCAGCTCAGGCTCCGGAGGAAATTCACCCCTCCACTTT. Protein sequence: CASSSGSGGNSPLHF.

This clonotype was seen more than once but under ten times. The chain links TRBV7-9 to TRBJ2-5; the match to TRBD1 covers 7 bases. The germline gives CDR1 SEHNR, CDR2 FQNEAQ (reference sequence). Trimming cost V 4 bases and J 11 bases; bases outside gene matches: 19. CDR3 size: 16 residues. Written as DNA, the CDR3 is TGTGCCAGCAGCTCTTGGACAGGTGTCCAATTCGAAGAGCAGTACTTC. It yields the protein CASSSWTGVQFEEQYF.

This chain uses TRBV12-3 or TRBV12-4 with TRBJ2-1, with 8 bases identical to TRBD1. The CDR3 runs 15 residues. V lost 5 bases to trimming and J lost 8 bases; unmatched junction nucleotides: 11. CDR3 amino acids: CASSPRDRSPYEQFF. The DNA of the CDR3 is TGTGCCAGCAGTCCTCGGGACAGGTCCCCCTATGAGCAGTTCTTC.

This clonotype was observed a handful of times. This CDR3 is CSAYLTTGGEQYF. The CDR3 coding sequence is TGCAGTGCTTACCTAACGACAGGTGGCGAGCAGTACTTC. The chain recombines TRBV20-1 with TRBJ2-7; D possibly corresponds to TRBD1 (6 bases). CDR1 is DFQATT, CDR2 SNEGSKA, per germline (reference sequence). The ends were cut back, 5 bases at V and 6 bases at J, with 17 bases in the middle. The CDR3 loop spans 13 amino acids.

V usage is TRBV29-1 and J usage is TRBJ2-1; 8 bases are shared with TRBD2. Trimming took 7 bases from V and 3 from J; bases not matched to a gene: 2. The CDR3 is made up of 12 amino acids. Per the germline V gene, CDR1 is SQVTM and CDR2 is ANQGSEA. The CDR3 protein is CSGLASYNEQFF. For the CDR3, the DNA is TGCAGCGGACTAGCGAGCTACAATGAGCAGTTCTTC.

J is TRBJ1-2 and V is TRBV4-3; D is ambiguous. The CDR3 contains 13 residues. CDR1 LGHNA and CDR2 YSLEER come from the germline V gene. V dropped 0 bases and J dropped 8 bases, with 10 bases sitting between them. The CDR3 reads CASSQDGVWGYTF. In DNA, the CDR3 is TGCGCCAGCAGCCAAGATGGAGTTTGGGGCTACACCTTC.

A remark on this clonotype: At one boundary the junction diverges from the germline segment, which might be a read error. The chain has TRBV4-3 and TRBJ1-5; D is undetermined. Germline CDR1 reads LGHNA; CDR2 reads YSLEER. This CDR3 has 17 amino acids. CDR3 nucleotide sequence: TGCGCCAGCAGCCAAGATTGGCAGGCGGGTAGCTATCAGCCCCAGCATTTT. This codes for CASSQDWQAGSYQPQHF.

The chain combines TRBV10-3 with TRBJ2-1; TRBD1 matches 9 bases. This CDR3 has 13 residues. Germline V gene lookup returns CDR1 ENHRY and CDR2 SYGVKD. V dropped 6 bases and J dropped 6; count of bases not matched to a gene: 3. CDR3 bases: TGTGCCATCAGGGGGGACAGGGCCAATGAGCAGTTCTTC. This codes for CAIRGDRANEQFF.

The rearrangement joins TRBV4-1 to TRBJ2-4; D call uncertain. The J call may be in error: the DNA end matches TRBJ2-7 better. Looked up from germline, CDR1 is MGHRA and CDR2 is YSYEKL. CDR3 length: 13 amino acids. The CDR3 DNA is TGCGCCAGCAGCCATAGATTGACCTACGAGCAGTACTTC. Translation: CASSHRLTYEQYF.

The chain recombines TRBV5-4 with TRBJ2-7, with D perhaps matching TRBD2 (5 bases). There are 13 residues in the CDR3. CDR1 is SGHNT and CDR2 is YYREEE in the germline V gene (reference sequence). Trimming pared 4 bases from V and 4 bases from J, leaving 12 bases between. The CDR3: CASSPRGWYEQYF. The CDR3 coding sequence is TGTGCCAGCAGCCCCCGGGGTTGGTACGAGCAGTACTTC.

This rearrangement joins TRBV4-3 to TRBJ2-3; a weak D match, TRBD2 (7 bases). V lost 1 base and J lost 1, with 12 bases in between. The CDR3 is 16 residues long. Germline V CDR1 and CDR2: LGHNA, YSLEER. CDR3 sequence (DNA): TGCGCCAGCAGCCAAGCGGCGGGGGCCGGCACAGATACGCAGTATTTT. This sequence encodes CASSQAAGAGTDTQYF.

This clonotype was seen once. CDR3 amino acids: CASSPGVRGSAEAFF. For the CDR3, the DNA is TGTGCCAGCTCACCCGGGGTAAGGGGGAGCGCTGAAGCTTTCTTT. V gene TRBV18 combines with J gene TRBJ1-1, with D perhaps matching TRBD1 (6 bases). Germline-derived CDR1 and CDR2 are KGHSH and LQKENI. This CDR3 spans 15 amino acids. V gave up 3 bases and J gave up 6 bases, with 17 bases separating them.

This clonotype was observed a handful of times. The chain uses TRBV29-1 and TRBJ1-4; D ambiguous. Germline V lookup: CDR1 SQVTM, CDR2 ANQGSEA. Trimming removed 4 bases at V and 6 bases at J, with 12 bases between. CDR3 length: 13 residues. The CDR3 loop reads CSVGKERDEKLFF. The CDR3 DNA reads TGCAGCGTTGGGAAGGAGCGGGATGAAAAACTGTTTTTT.

This clonotype was seen a handful of times. The rearrangement links TRBV12-3 or TRBV12-4 to TRBJ1-2, with TRBD1 as a possible D gene (6 bases). The V gene lost 7 bases and the J gene lost 4 bases, with 16 bases spanning the gap. This CDR3 contains 14 residues. CDR3 sequence (DNA): TGTGCCAGCACCATCTCCCCAGGGGTCTATGGCTACACCTTC. This codes for CASTISPGVYGYTF.

The chain joins TRBV12-5 to TRBJ2-1; 15 nucleotides match TRBD2. The germline gives CDR1 LGHNT, CDR2 FRNRAP. The CDR3 has 17 amino acids. V lost 8 bases and J lost 3; bases outside the gene matches: 8. The CDR3 sequence is CASRPGLAGGNYNEQFF. The CDR3 bases are TGTGCTAGTCGCCCGGGACTAGCGGGAGGAAACTACAATGAGCAGTTCTTC. Variable domain in full (rest from reference TRBV12-5 and TRBJ2-1): DARVTQTPRHKVTEMGQEVTMRCQPILGHNTVFWYRQTMMQGLELLAYFRNRAPLDDSGMPKDRFSAEMPDATLATLKIQPSEPRDSAVYFCASRPGLAGGNYNEQFFGPGTRLTVL.